This T cell receptor (beta chain) is from a study of HIV-infected patients and healthy controls. About 550 ng RNA was reverse transcribed with alpha and beta constant-region primers. Separate chain-specific third strand synthesis with multiplexing indices produced the alpha and beta libraries. The cDNA received a 5' RACE adapter containing a random hexamer plus an SP2 sequencing primer site. In TCRdb, the 5' RACE reads were re-called with MiXCR into one record per CDR3 protein. The data show approximately 4,100 distinct CDR3 sequences, about 7.8% seen once. Roughly three months, about 14 weeks, into antiretroviral therapy, follow-up blood was collected. No cell fractionation was done, so the repertoire covers all unsorted peripheral blood T cells. RNA came from 2 to 3 ml of peripheral blood. This clonotype was detected many times. At one end, the junction sequence differs from germline, possibly due to a read error.

CDR1 and CDR2 from the germline V gene are MGHRA and YSYEKL. CDR3 length equals 17 residues. The receptor was derived from an adult with HIV infection. The V and J genes are TRBV4-1 and TRBJ2-4; 7 nucleotides agree with TRBD1. Source: blood, taken during antiretroviral therapy. CDR3 in DNA: TGCGCTAGCAGCAGACAACAGGGGCAGGGGGCCAAAAACATTCAGTACTTC. Translating it yields CASSRQQGQGAKNIQYF.